This TCR beta chain derives from a study of cytomegalovirus exposure and HLA in healthy donors. General study results and limits: The dataset shows that most TCR sequences were rare, while some public TCRs occurred in many donors. HLA alleles showed associations with around 15,000 TCR beta sequences in a later analysis, at a 0.05 false discovery rate.

Note on this clone: Its cognate antigen is unknown.

V was clipped by 4 bases and J by 0 bases; unmatched bases: 8. CDR1 is MGHRA and CDR2 is YSYEKL in the germline V gene. The CDR3 is 17 residues long. The PCR made use of 60 Vbeta and 13 Jbeta primers. Some clones are missing from TCRdb's copy, which holds only in-frame ones; the method was immunoSEQ multiplex PCR. In the table there are 100,000 to 150,000 clones, about three quarters of which are singletons. This rearrangement joins TRBV4-1 to TRBJ2-7, with 11 bases identical to TRBD2. Sample: PBMCs. The sequence derives from a female donor in good health and CMV-seronegative. CDR3 amino acids: CASSPGLAARSSYEQYF. The CDR3 bases are TGCGCCAGCAGCCCGGGACTAGCGGCAAGGAGCTCCTACGAGCAGTACTTC.